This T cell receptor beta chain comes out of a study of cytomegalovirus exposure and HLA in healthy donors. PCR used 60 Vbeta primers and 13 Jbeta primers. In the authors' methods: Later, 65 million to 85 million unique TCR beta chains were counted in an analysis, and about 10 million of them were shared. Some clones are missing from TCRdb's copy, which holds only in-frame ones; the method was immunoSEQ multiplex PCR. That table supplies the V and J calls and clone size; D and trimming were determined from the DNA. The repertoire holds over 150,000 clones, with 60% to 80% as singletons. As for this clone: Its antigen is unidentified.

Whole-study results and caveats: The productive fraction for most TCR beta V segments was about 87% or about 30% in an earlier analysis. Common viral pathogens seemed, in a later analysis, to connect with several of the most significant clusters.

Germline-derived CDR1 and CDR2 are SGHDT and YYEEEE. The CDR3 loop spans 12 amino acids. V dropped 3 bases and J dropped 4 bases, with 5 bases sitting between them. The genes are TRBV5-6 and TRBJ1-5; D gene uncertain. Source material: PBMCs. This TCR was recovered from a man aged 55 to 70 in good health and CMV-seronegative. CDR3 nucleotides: TGTGCCAGCAGCTCAGAAAATCAGCCCCAGCATTTT. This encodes CASSSENQPQHF.